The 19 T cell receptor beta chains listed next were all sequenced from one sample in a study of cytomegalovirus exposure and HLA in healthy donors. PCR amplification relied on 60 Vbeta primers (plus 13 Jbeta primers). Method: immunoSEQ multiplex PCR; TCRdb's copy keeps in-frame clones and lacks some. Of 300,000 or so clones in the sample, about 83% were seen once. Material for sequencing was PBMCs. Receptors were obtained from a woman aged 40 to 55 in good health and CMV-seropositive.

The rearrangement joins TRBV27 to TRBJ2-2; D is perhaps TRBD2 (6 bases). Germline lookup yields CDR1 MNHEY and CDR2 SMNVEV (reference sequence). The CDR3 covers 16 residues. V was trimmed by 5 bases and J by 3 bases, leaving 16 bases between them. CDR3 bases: TGTGCCAGCAGTCTTCAGGGAGGAGGTCACACCGGGGAGCTGTTTTTT. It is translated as CASSLQGGGHTGELFF.

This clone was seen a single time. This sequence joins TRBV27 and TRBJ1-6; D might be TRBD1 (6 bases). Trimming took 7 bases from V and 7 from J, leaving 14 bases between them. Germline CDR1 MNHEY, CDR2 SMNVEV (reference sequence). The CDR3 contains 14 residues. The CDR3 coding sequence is TGTGCCAGCACTCAGTCAGGGGAAAATTCACCCCTCCACTTT. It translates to CASTQSGENSPLHF.

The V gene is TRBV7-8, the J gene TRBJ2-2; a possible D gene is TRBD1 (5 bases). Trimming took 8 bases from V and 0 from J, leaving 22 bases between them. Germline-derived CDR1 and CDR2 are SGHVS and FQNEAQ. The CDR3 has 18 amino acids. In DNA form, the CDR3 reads TGTGCCAGCTTAATGTACAGGCCGACCACTGCGAACACCGGGGAGCTGTTTTTT. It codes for CASLMYRPTTANTGELFF.

The CDR3: CASGPGGSNSPLHF. The CDR3 nucleotides read TGTGCCAGCGGTCCAGGGGGCAGTAATTCACCCCTCCACTTT. This sequence joins TRBV6-6 and TRBJ1-6; 8 bases fit TRBD1. After removal of 8 bases from V and 6 bases from J, the junction contained 6 bases not matched to a gene. The CDR3 covers 14 residues. Germline V lookup: CDR1 MNHNY, CDR2 SVGAGI (reference sequence).

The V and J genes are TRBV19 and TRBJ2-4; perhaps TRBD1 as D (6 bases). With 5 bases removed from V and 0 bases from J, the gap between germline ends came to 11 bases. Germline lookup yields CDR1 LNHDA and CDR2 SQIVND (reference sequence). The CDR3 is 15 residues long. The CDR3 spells CASSPGGLAKNIQYF. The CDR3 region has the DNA TGTGCCAGTAGTCCTGGGGGCTTAGCCAAAAACATTCAGTACTTC.

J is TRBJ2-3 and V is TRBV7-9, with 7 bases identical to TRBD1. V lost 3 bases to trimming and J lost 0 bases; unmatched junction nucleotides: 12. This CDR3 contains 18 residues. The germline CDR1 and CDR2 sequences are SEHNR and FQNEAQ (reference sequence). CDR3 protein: CASSFATTGRGSTDTQYF. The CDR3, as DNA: TGTGCCAGCAGCTTCGCCACGACAGGGCGAGGGAGCACAGATACGCAGTATTTT.

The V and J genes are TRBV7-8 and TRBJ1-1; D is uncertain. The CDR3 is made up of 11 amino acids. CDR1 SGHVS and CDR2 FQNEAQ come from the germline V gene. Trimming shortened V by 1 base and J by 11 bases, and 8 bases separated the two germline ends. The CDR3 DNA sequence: TGTGCCAGCAGCTTAGGGCAGATCGCTTTCTTT. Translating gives CASSLGQIAFF.

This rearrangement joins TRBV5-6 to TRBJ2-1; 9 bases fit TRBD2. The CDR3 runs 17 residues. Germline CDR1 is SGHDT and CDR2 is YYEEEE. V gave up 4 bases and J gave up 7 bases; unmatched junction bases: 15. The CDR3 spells CASSLQGSLAGKNEQFF. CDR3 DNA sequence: TGTGCCAGCAGCCTACAAGGGAGTCTAGCGGGGAAGAATGAGCAGTTCTTC.

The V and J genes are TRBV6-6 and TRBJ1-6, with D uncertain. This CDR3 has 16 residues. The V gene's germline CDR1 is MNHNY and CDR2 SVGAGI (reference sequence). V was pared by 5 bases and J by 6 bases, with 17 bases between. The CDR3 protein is CASSPLDQAPNSPLHF. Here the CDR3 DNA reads TGTGCCAGCAGTCCGCTAGATCAAGCTCCTAATTCACCCCTCCACTTT.

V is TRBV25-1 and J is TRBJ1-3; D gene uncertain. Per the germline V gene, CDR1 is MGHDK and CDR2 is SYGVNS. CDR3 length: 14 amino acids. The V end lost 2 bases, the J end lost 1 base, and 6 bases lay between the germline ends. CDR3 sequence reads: CASSEGGSGNTIYF. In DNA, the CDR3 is TGTGCCAGCAGTGAAGGAGGATCTGGAAACACCATATATTTT.

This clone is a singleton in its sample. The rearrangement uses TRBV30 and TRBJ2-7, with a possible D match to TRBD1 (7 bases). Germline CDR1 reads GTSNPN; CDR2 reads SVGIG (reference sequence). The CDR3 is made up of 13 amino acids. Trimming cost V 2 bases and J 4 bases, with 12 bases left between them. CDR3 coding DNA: TGTGCCTGGAGTCAGGGGGGCCTTTACGAGCAGTACTTC. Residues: CAWSQGGLYEQYF.

CDR3 protein: CASRSIGELFF. CDR3 in DNA: TGTGCCAGCAGGAGTATCGGGGAGCTGTTTTTT. This chain joins TRBV27 and TRBJ2-2; D gene unclear. The germline gives CDR1 MNHEY, CDR2 SMNVEV (reference sequence). This CDR3 is 11 amino acids long. Trimming cost V 6 bases and J 7 bases, with 6 bases left between them.

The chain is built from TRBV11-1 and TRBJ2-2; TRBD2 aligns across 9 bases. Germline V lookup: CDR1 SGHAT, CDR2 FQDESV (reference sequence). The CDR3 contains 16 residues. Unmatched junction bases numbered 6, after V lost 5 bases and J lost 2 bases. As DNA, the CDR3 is TGTGCCAGCAGCCCCGGGACTAGCAGCAACACCGGGGAGCTGTTTTTT. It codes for CASSPGTSSNTGELFF.

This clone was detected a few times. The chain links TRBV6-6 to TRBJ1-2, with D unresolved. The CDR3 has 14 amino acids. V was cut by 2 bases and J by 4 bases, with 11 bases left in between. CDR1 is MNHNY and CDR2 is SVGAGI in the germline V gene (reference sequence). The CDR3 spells CASSYGELSYGYTF. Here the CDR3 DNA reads TGTGCCAGCAGTTACGGTGAACTATCCTATGGCTACACCTTC.

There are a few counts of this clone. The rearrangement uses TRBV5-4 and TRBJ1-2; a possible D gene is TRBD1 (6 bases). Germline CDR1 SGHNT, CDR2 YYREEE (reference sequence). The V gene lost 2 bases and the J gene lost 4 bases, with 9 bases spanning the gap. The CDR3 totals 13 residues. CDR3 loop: CASSLGRGYGYTF. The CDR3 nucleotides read TGTGCCAGCAGCTTAGGCAGGGGCTATGGCTACACCTTC.

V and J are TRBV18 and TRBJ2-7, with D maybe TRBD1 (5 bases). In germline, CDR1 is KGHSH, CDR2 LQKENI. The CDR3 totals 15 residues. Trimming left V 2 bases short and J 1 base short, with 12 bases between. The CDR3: CASSPIAGSSYEQYF. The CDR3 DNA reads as TGTGCCAGCTCACCAATCGCAGGGTCTTCCTACGAGCAGTACTTC.

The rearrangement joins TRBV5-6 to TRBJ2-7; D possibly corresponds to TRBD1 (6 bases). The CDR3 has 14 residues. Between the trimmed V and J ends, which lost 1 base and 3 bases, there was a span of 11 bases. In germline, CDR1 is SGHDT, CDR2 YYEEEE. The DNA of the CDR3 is TGTGCCAGCAGCTTGACAGGGACCGTCTACGAGCAGTACTTC. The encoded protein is CASSLTGTVYEQYF.

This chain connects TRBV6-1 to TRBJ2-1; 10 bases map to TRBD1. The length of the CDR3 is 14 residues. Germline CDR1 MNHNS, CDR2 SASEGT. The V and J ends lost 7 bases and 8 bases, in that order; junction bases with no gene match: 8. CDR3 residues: CASTRTGGRDEQFF. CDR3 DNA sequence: TGTGCCAGCACCAGGACAGGGGGTCGGGATGAGCAGTTCTTC.

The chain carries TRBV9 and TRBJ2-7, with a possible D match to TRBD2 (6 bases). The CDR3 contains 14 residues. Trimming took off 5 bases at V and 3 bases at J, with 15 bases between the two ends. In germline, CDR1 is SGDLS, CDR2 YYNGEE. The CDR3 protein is CASSLGVGGYEQYF. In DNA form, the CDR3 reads TGTGCCAGCAGTCTGGGGGTCGGGGGCTACGAGCAGTACTTC. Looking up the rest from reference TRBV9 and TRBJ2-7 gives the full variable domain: DSGVTQTPKHLITATGQRVTLRCSPRSGDLSVYWYQQSLDQGLQFLIQYYNGEERAKGNILERFSAQQFPDLHSELNLSSLELGDSALYFCASSLGVGGYEQYFGPGTRLTVT.